The text below deals with one T cell receptor beta chain. These data are taken from a study of blood T cell repertoires in COVID-19. Across the whole study: The origin of the acute and convalescent COVID-19 samples was the United States, Italy and Spain. In each case, the material was cDNA or gDNA derived from T cells, B-cell-depleted T cells, or PBMCs.

J was trimmed by 7 bases and V by 0 bases; bases with no gene match: 4. CDR1 is SGHNT and CDR2 is YYREEE in the germline V gene (reference sequence). The CDR3 contains 14 residues. In the original workflow: By means of reference gene primer amplification, nucleated cell counts were estimated. Method: immunoSEQ multiplex PCR; TCRdb's copy keeps in-frame clones and lacks some. The DNA gave D and trimming, while V, J and clone size come from that table. The sample holds some 200,000 clones, more than 75% seen once. The TCR originated in a man at least 80 years old with acute or convalescent COVID-19. The chain links TRBV5-4 to TRBJ2-1; 7 nucleotides match TRBD2. The specimen was peripheral blood. DNA for the CDR3: TGTGCCAGCAGCTTGGTTCTAGCGGAGAATGAGCAGTTCTTC. Its protein is CASSLVLAENEQFF.